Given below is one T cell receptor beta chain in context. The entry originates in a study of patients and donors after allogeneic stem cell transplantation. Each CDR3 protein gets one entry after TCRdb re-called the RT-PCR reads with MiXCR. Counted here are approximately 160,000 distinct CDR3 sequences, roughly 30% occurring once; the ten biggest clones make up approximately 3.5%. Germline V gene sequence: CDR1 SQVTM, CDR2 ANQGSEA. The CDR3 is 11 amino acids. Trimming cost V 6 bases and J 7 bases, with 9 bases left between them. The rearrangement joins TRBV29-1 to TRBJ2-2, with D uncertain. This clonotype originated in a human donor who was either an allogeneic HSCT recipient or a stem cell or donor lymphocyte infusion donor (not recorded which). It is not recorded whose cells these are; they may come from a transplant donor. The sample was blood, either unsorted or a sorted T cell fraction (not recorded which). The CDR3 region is CSVGMGGELFF. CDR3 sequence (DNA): TGCAGCGTGGGTATGGGCGGGGAGCTGTTTTTT.